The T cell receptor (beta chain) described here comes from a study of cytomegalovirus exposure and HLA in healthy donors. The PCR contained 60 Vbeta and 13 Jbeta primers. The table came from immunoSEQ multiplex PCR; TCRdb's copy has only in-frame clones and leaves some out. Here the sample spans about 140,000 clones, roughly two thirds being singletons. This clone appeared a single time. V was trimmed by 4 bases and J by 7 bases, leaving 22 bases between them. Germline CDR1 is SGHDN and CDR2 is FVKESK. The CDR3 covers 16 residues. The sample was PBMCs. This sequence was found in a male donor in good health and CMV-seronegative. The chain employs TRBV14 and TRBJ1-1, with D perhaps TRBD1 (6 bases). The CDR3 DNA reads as TGTGCCAGCAGCCCCTTGGACAGCCACCCGCGGCTTGAAGCTTTCTTT. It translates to CASSPLDSHPRLEAFF.